Presented here are 16 T cell receptor beta chains from one specimen sequenced in a study of spatial heterogeneity in lung cancer (dated by TCRdb to about 2019). The time point label for this specimen denotes: sample taken at primary tumor resection. Without any cell sorting, TCR sequencing was performed on whole RNA extracted either from tumor and nontumor lung tissue or from cryopreserved PBMC samples. Library construction relied on 5' RACE. Sequencing was carried out with a NextSeq 500. TCRdb reprocessed the public reads (quality trimming at Q25 with fastp, clone calling with MiXCR) and kept in-frame beta chains. Identical CDR3 protein sequences are pooled into one entry, listed with their most common genes and DNA. The table for this sample lists tens of thousands of distinct CDR3 sequences; roughly 13% of them were counted only once. The ten largest clones represent approximately 4.6% of the sample.

The source material was PBMCs, sampled at surgery. The receptors stem from a male donor with early-stage non-small cell lung cancer.

V usage is TRBV20-1 and J usage is TRBJ2-3; D call uncertain. Trimming shortened V by 0 bases and J by 4 bases, and 17 bases separated the two germline ends. Germline V CDR1 and CDR2: DFQATT, SNEGSKA (reference sequence). The CDR3 loop spans 16 amino acids. CDR3 residues: CSARDLRVEGSDTQYF. DNA of the CDR3: TGCAGTGCTAGAGATCTTCGGGTGGAAGGGTCAGATACGCAGTATTTT.

The genes are TRBV5-1 and TRBJ2-7; 8 bases match TRBD2. CDR3 length equals 15 residues. Per the germline V gene, CDR1 is SGHRS and CDR2 is YFSETQ. Trimming removed 4 bases from V and 3 bases from J; junction bases left unmatched: 9. CDR3 nucleotide sequence: TGCGCCAGCAGCGATCGTAGCGGGGCAGGCTACGAGCAGTACTTC. Protein sequence: CASSDRSGAGYEQYF.

CDR3 sequence (DNA): TGTGCCAGCAGTCCGCGACAGGGGGCAATCACAGATACGCAGTATTTT. This encodes CASSPRQGAITDTQYF. The rearrangement uses TRBV25-1 and TRBJ2-3; TRBD1 aligns across 10 bases. CDR1 and CDR2 from the germline V gene are MGHDK and SYGVNS. The junction had 7 bases not matched to a gene; V was cut back by 5 bases and J by 2 bases. This CDR3 region has 16 residues.

Comment on this clonotype: At one end, the junction sequence differs from germline, possibly due to a read error. This chain joins TRBV6-4 and TRBJ1-1; D is undetermined. This CDR3 contains 13 residues. The germline V gene encodes CDR1 MRHNA and CDR2 SNTAGT. The CDR3 DNA follows: TGTGTCAGCAGCGGCGAGTTGGGCACTGAAGCTTTCTTT. Protein product: CVSSGELGTEAFF.

By its share, this clonotype is medium-sized. The rearrangement uses TRBV2 and TRBJ2-3; 16 nucleotides agree with TRBD2. Germline CDR1 is SNHLY and CDR2 is FYNNEI. Trimming took 4 bases from V and 5 from J; bases not matched to a gene: 9. The CDR3 spans 18 residues. The CDR3 is CASSVGTSGGANGDTQYF. CDR3 bases: TGTGCCAGCAGTGTCGGGACTAGCGGGGGGGCCAACGGAGATACGCAGTATTTT. Drawing the rest from reference TRBV2 and TRBJ2-3, the complete variable domain is EPEVTQTPSHQVTQMGQEVILRCVPISNHLYFYWYRQILGQKVEFLVSFYNNEISEKSEIFDDQFSVERPDGSNFTLKIRSTKLEDSAMYFCASSVGTSGGANGDTQYFGPGTRLTVL.

This clonotype was recorded a few times. The chain has TRBV4-1 and TRBJ2-4, with D possibly TRBD1 on 5 matching bases. CDR1 and CDR2 (germline): MGHRA, YSYEKL. V was trimmed by 0 bases and J by 3 bases, leaving 12 bases between them. The CDR3 consists of 16 residues. The CDR3 DNA is TGCGCCAGCAGCCAAGATCCAGGGCAGGGCAAAAACATTCAGTACTTC. Residues: CASSQDPGQGKNIQYF.

The gene calls are TRBV11-2 and TRBJ2-7, with TRBD1 as a possible D gene (5 bases). Germline CDR1 reads SGHAT; CDR2 reads FQNNGV. The CDR3 runs to 12 residues. With 5 bases removed from V and 3 bases from J, the gap between germline ends came to 8 bases. The CDR3 coding sequence is TGTGCCAGCAGCGCCGGACACTACGAGCAGTACTTC. It codes for CASSAGHYEQYF.

J is TRBJ1-4 and V is TRBV14; D unresolved. V was shortened by 4 bases and J by 10 bases, with 16 bases between the two germline ends. The CDR3 runs to 14 residues. Looked up from germline, CDR1 is SGHDN and CDR2 is FVKESK. The CDR3 loop reads CASSLPGSLSKLFF. The CDR3 DNA sequence: TGTGCCAGCAGCCTCCCGGGAAGCCTTTCAAAACTGTTTTTT.

Only a few counts were recorded for this clonotype. The V and J genes are TRBV7-9 and TRBJ1-1; the D is unclear. Germline V gives CDR1 SEHNR, CDR2 FQNEAQ (reference sequence). Trimming removed 8 bases at V and 0 bases at J, with 10 bases between. This CDR3 contains 13 residues. CDR3 in amino acids: CASQAGMNTEAFF. In nucleotides, the CDR3 is TGTGCCAGCCAGGCAGGTATGAACACTGAAGCTTTCTTT.

The chain links TRBV24-1 to TRBJ1-6; D gene uncertain. Germline V gene data show CDR1 as KGHDR and CDR2 as SFDVKD. V gave up 12 bases and J gave up 5 bases, with 10 bases separating them. CDR3 size: 12 residues. CDR3 DNA: TGTGCCGGTTGGGGAAATAATTCACCCCTCCACTTT. Translation gives CAGWGNNSPLHF.

This clonotype was detected only a few times. The chain uses TRBV12-3 or TRBV12-4 and TRBJ1-1, with D unclear. This CDR3 has 11 amino acids. The V and J ends lost 10 bases and 6 bases respectively, with 12 bases between them. DNA for the CDR3: TGTGCCACCCATTATGGGGCTGAAGCTTTCTTT. It translates to CATHYGAEAFF.

There are many counts of this clonotype. The chain couples TRBV29-1 to TRBJ2-3; 7 nucleotides match TRBD2. The CDR3 is 13 residues long. With V trimmed by 3 bases and J by 4 bases, 4 bases remained unmatched. CDR1 and CDR2 from the germline V gene are SQVTM and ANQGSEA. The chain's CDR3 is CSVDRDYADTQYF. The CDR3 DNA follows: TGCAGCGTTGACAGGGACTACGCAGATACGCAGTATTTT.

This clonotype is medium-sized in the sample. V and J are TRBV19 and TRBJ1-1; possibly TRBD1 for D (6 bases). The CDR3 runs to 14 residues. V lost 7 bases, J lost 7 bases, and 19 bases lay in between. CDR1 is LNHDA, CDR2 SQIVND, per germline (reference sequence). The CDR3 DNA follows: TGTGCCAGTAAGCTACAAGGGGGGAAGAGTGAAGCTTTCTTT. As protein: CASKLQGGKSEAFF.

This clonotype was recorded many times. The CDR3, as DNA: TGTGCCAGCCGCTCCCGTGGGGGGGGGCCATATCAGCCCCAGCATTTT. It encodes CASRSRGGGPYQPQHF. The V and J genes are TRBV27 and TRBJ1-5, with D perhaps TRBD1 (6 bases). CDR3 length: 16 amino acids. Per germline, CDR1 MNHEY and CDR2 SMNVEV (reference sequence). V was clipped by 8 bases and J by 5 bases, with 22 bases between them.

The genes are TRBV27 and TRBJ2-7; 8 positions match TRBD1. Germline CDR1 MNHEY, CDR2 SMNVEV (reference sequence). This CDR3 contains 14 residues. With V trimmed by 6 bases and J by 5 bases, 9 bases remained unmatched. The DNA of the CDR3 is TGTGCCAGCAGCCCTACGACAGGGGACAACGAGCAGTACTTC. Encoded protein: CASSPTTGDNEQYF.

This clonotype was picked up many times. The gene calls are TRBV30 and TRBJ1-1; D is unresolved. The germline gives CDR1 GTSNPN, CDR2 SVGIG (reference sequence). Deletions cut 3 bases from V and 5 bases from J, with 7 bases between. The CDR3 runs 11 residues. Here the CDR3 DNA reads TGTGCCTGGAGGTCACCAACTGAAGCTTTCTTT. As protein: CAWRSPTEAFF.